What follows are 19 T cell receptor beta chains derived from one specimen sequenced in a study of OX40 agonist ivuxolimab in advanced cancers. Generated by immunoSEQ multiplex PCR, the TCRdb table keeps only in-frame clones and is missing some. The sample contains approximately 53,000 clones, roughly 91% of which appear only once. Sequenced material: CD4+ or CD8+ T cells sorted from blood, taken in a trial of the OX40 agonist ivuxolimab. All receptors come from an adult with an advanced solid tumor such as melanoma, head and neck, liver or kidney cancer.

This CDR3 is CASSRLGRGGNTEAFF. For the CDR3, the DNA is TGTGCCAGCAGCCGACTTGGGCGGGGTGGTAACACTGAAGCTTTCTTT. This chain joins TRBV7-9 and TRBJ1-1, with D unclear. V lost 5 bases and J 2 bases, leaving 18 bases between the germline ends. Germline V gives CDR1 SEHNR, CDR2 FQNEAQ (reference sequence). The CDR3 loop spans 16 amino acids.

The J gene is TRBJ2-7, the V gene TRBV11-2; tentatively, D is TRBD2 (7 bases). The V end was cut by 1 base, the J end by 4 bases, with 11 bases between. The CDR3 has 14 amino acids. The germline CDR1 and CDR2 sequences are SGHAT and FQNNGV. CDR3 in amino acids: CASSLGGGDYEQYF. The CDR3 bases are TGTGCCAGCAGCTTAGGGGGGGGCGATTACGAGCAGTACTTC. The complete variable domain, with remaining parts taken from reference TRBV11-2 and TRBJ2-7, reads EAGVAQSPRYKIIEKRQSVAFWCNPISGHATLYWYQQILGQGPKLLIQFQNNGVVDDSQLPKDRFSAERLKGVDSTLKIQPAKLEDSAVYLCASSLGGGDYEQYFGPGTRLTVT.

The genes are TRBV5-1 and TRBJ2-1; D is unresolved. The CDR3 sequence is 16 residues long. The germline V and J ends were trimmed by 0 bases and 0 bases, with 10 bases remaining between them. Germline V lookup: CDR1 SGHRS, CDR2 YFSETQ. This CDR3 is CASSLEPQGSYNEQFF. The CDR3 bases are TGCGCCAGCAGCTTGGAACCCCAAGGCTCCTACAATGAGCAGTTCTTC.

The chain carries TRBV4-1 and TRBJ2-4; D tentatively reads TRBD1 or TRBD2 (6 bases each). This CDR3 has 15 residues. V was pared by 0 bases and J by 9 bases, with 15 bases between. Germline lookup yields CDR1 MGHRA and CDR2 YSYEKL. CDR3 DNA: TGCGCCAGCAGCCAAGAAGGTCAGGGGAGGAGCATTCAGTACTTC. This gives the protein CASSQEGQGRSIQYF.

This clone was seen a single time. This chain joins TRBV7-8 and TRBJ2-5, with 11 bases matching TRBD2. This CDR3 has 13 residues. The germline gives CDR1 SGHVS, CDR2 FQNEAQ. V lost 8 bases, J lost 5 bases, and 4 bases stayed unmatched. CDR3 in amino acids: CASRLAGYETQYF. The CDR3 region has the DNA TGTGCCAGCCGACTAGCGGGATATGAGACCCAGTACTTC.

V gene TRBV27 combines with J gene TRBJ1-4, with D tentatively TRBD1 (6 bases). V lost 4 bases to trimming and J lost 6 bases, with 15 bases between them. The CDR3 has 15 residues. Germline values: CDR1 MNHEY, CDR2 SMNVEV (reference sequence). CDR3 loop: CASSSTGFGYEKLFF. CDR3 coding DNA: TGTGCCAGCAGTTCGACAGGTTTTGGCTATGAAAAACTGTTTTTT. The full variable domain, in which reference TRBV27 and TRBJ1-4 provide the parts outside the CDR3, is EAQVTQNPRYLITVTGKKLTVTCSQNMNHEYMSWYRQDPGLGLRQIYYSMNVEVTDKGDVPEGYKVSRKEKRNFPLILESPSPNQTSLYFCASSSTGFGYEKLFFGSGTQLSVL.

The V gene is TRBV15, the J gene TRBJ2-1; 9 bases are a match to TRBD2. Germline lookup yields CDR1 LNHNV and CDR2 YYDKDF (reference sequence). The J segment lost 9 bases and the V segment lost 8 bases, leaving 14 bases of the junction unmatched. CDR3 length equals 15 residues. Here the CDR3 DNA reads TGTGCCACCGTTAGCGGGAGAGAGGGGGACATTGAGCAGTTCTTC. Residues: CATVSGREGDIEQFF.

Here the CDR3 DNA reads TGTGCCAGCAGCGTAGAGACATCCTCCTACGAGCAGTACTTC. The encoded protein is CASSVETSSYEQYF. The rearrangement uses TRBV9 and TRBJ2-7; D is unresolved. The V gene's germline CDR1 is SGDLS and CDR2 YYNGEE. The CDR3 extends over 14 amino acids. Trimming shortened V by 0 bases and J by 0 bases, and 7 bases separated the two germline ends.

The chain has TRBV9 and TRBJ2-3; no clear D gene. CDR3 size: 13 residues. Germline lookup yields CDR1 SGDLS and CDR2 YYNGEE. Between the trimmed V and J ends, which lost 6 bases and 3 bases, there was a span of 11 bases. In DNA, the CDR3 is TGTGCCAGCACCCCTGGAAGGACAGATACGCAGTATTTT. It specifies CASTPGRTDTQYF.

This sequence joins TRBV19 and TRBJ2-7, with 7 bases fitting TRBD2. Unmatched junction bases numbered 7, after V lost 4 bases and J lost 4 bases. Germline lookup yields CDR1 LNHDA and CDR2 SQIVND (reference sequence). This CDR3 contains 14 residues. The CDR3 loop reads CASSSPSGLYEQYF. The CDR3 DNA follows: TGTGCCAGTAGTAGCCCTAGCGGACTTTACGAGCAGTACTTC.

This clone was found a few times. J is TRBJ1-6 and V is TRBV28; a possible D gene is TRBD1 (5 bases). Trimming stripped 10 bases from V and 3 bases from J, with 7 bases between. The CDR3 totals 12 residues. Germline CDR1 reads MDHEN; CDR2 reads SYDVKM. CDR3 in amino acids: CATRDYNSPLHF. CDR3 coding DNA: TGTGCCACCAGGGACTATAATTCACCCCTCCACTTT.

The chain recombines TRBV10-3 with TRBJ1-1; 8 positions agree with TRBD1. The CDR3 extends over 14 amino acids. V lost 4 bases to trimming and J lost 3 bases; unmatched junction nucleotides: 4. CDR1 is ENHRY and CDR2 is SYGVKD in the germline V gene. CDR3 residues: CAISAGGGYTEAFF. The CDR3 nucleotides are TGTGCCATCAGTGCAGGGGGCGGGTACACTGAAGCTTTCTTT.

The V call is TRBV9, the J call TRBJ1-5, with D unclear. The CDR3 extends over 16 amino acids. CDR1 SGDLS and CDR2 YYNGEE come from the germline V gene. V dropped 0 bases and J dropped 1 base, with 11 bases sitting between them. The CDR3 nucleotides are TGTGCCAGCAGCGTAGGGGAGGGAGGAAGCAATCAGCCCCAGCATTTT. Protein: CASSVGEGGSNQPQHF.

This clone was seen more than once but under ten times. The J gene is TRBJ2-1, the V gene TRBV27, with D unresolved. Trimming pared 0 bases from V and 0 bases from J, leaving 6 bases between. Germline-derived CDR1 and CDR2 are MNHEY and SMNVEV (reference sequence). The CDR3 length is 15 residues. The DNA of the CDR3 is TGTGCCAGCAGTTTATCGGCTGTCTCCTACAATGAGCAGTTCTTC. Encoded protein: CASSLSAVSYNEQFF.

The V call is TRBV11-3, the J call TRBJ2-2, with 7 bases fitting TRBD1. CDR1 SGHNT and CDR2 YENEEA come from the germline V gene. J was trimmed by 0 bases and V by 4 bases; bases with no gene match: 2. The CDR3 is 15 amino acids. In DNA form, the CDR3 reads TGTGCCAGCAGCTGGGACAGTCCGAACACCGGGGAGCTGTTTTTT. This encodes CASSWDSPNTGELFF.

The chain has TRBV28 and TRBJ2-1; the D is unclear. Germline V gene sequence: CDR1 MDHEN, CDR2 SYDVKM. The CDR3 runs to 13 residues. CDR3 sequence (DNA): TGTTCATCCGGGTGGGTACCGAACAATGAGCAGTTCTTC. It is translated as CSSGWVPNNEQFF.

The gene calls are TRBV11-2 and TRBJ2-1; 11 positions match TRBD2. The germline V gene encodes CDR1 SGHAT and CDR2 FQNNGV. With 5 bases clipped from V and 9 bases from J, the junction kept 12 bases outside the gene matches. The CDR3 length is 16 residues. The CDR3 DNA sequence: TGTGCCAGCAGCCAGACAACTAGCGGGAGATTGGGTGAGCAGTTCTTC. Amino acids: CASSQTTSGRLGEQFF.

This chain uses TRBV19 with TRBJ2-1, with TRBD2 identical over 7 bases. Germline V gene sequence: CDR1 LNHDA, CDR2 SQIVND (reference sequence). V shed 3 bases, J shed 4 bases, and the junction held 9 bases outside the gene matches. The CDR3 runs to 16 residues. The CDR3 nucleotides read TGTGCCAGTAGTATCGGGCTAGCGGAGATTTACAATGAGCAGTTCTTC. Protein sequence: CASSIGLAEIYNEQFF.

V is TRBV7-2 and J is TRBJ2-5; 9 nucleotides align to TRBD1. Germline V CDR1 and CDR2: SGHTA, FQGNSA. The junction had 9 bases not matched to a gene; V was cut back by 5 bases and J by 5 bases. The CDR3 sequence is 15 residues long. CDR3 DNA sequence: TGTGCCAGCAGCCTAGGGACAGGGTTACGGGAGACCCAGTACTTC. This translates into CASSLGTGLRETQYF.